This T cell receptor beta chain came from a study of neurological immune-mediated disorders. For the study at large: The disease course was relapsing-remitting in roughly 30 and secondary progressive in about 9% of the roughly 35 multiple sclerosis patients.

One entry per CDR3 protein results from TCRdb running MiXCR on the 5' RACE reads. The sample lists about 95,000 distinct CDR3 sequences, 3.5% seen once, with 5% to 7.5% in the top ten. This clonotype was recorded at least ten times. Trimming at V came to 6 bases and at J to 2 bases, leaving 5 bases not matched to a gene. CDR1 is MNHNY and CDR2 is SVGAGI in the germline V gene (reference sequence). The CDR3 consists of 14 residues. This clonotype was obtained from a woman younger than 30 with multiple sclerosis. The chain combines TRBV6-6 with TRBJ2-5, with 8 bases matching TRBD2. Sequenced sample: PBMCs. CDR3 protein: CASSVAGRQETQYF. CDR3 DNA sequence: TGTGCCAGCAGCGTAGCGGGAAGGCAAGAGACCCAGTACTTC.